A single sample gave rise to the 16 T cell receptor beta chains below, sequenced in a study of blood T cells in healthy people across ages. Using a J-beta primer mix together with a sample-barcoded 5' primer, a second PCR was run for roughly 7 to 12 cycles. TCRdb itself ran the 5' RACE reads through MiXCR, one entry per CDR3 protein. Counted here are about 750,000 distinct CDR3 sequences, 53% occurring once; the ten biggest clones make up 41%. The sample was blood. Receptor source: a man older than 75 in good health.

This clonotype has more than one count but fewer than ten. This CDR3 is CASSSDRPKPNYGYTF. CDR3 in DNA: TGTGCCAGCAGTTCCGACAGGCCGAAACCAAACTATGGCTACACCTTC. The chain has TRBV28 and TRBJ1-2, with a possible D match to TRBD1 (6 bases). Trimming shortened V by 4 bases and J by 2 bases, and 17 bases separated the two germline ends. The CDR3 contains 16 residues. Germline CDR1 and CDR2: MDHEN and SYDVKM.

J is TRBJ2-7 and V is TRBV6-6; 10 bases agree with TRBD1. Germline V lookup: CDR1 MNHNY, CDR2 SVGAGI (reference sequence). This CDR3 is built from 14 residues. CDR3 residues: CATERQGASYEQYF. CDR3 coding DNA: TGTGCAACCGAAAGACAGGGGGCCTCCTACGAGCAGTACTTC.

This chain's CDR3 is CASSDRLRGNEQFF. Written as DNA, the CDR3 is TGTGCCAGCAGTGACCGTCTTCGGGGAAATGAGCAGTTCTTC. The J gene is TRBJ2-1, the V gene TRBV2, with D tentatively TRBD2 (5 bases). V shed 3 bases and J shed 7 bases, with 13 bases lying between them. CDR3 length: 14 amino acids. CDR1 SNHLY and CDR2 FYNNEI come from the germline V gene.

The chain uses TRBV6-5 and TRBJ1-1, with 8 nucleotides matching TRBD1. Trimming removed 8 bases from V and 1 base from J; junction bases left unmatched: 12. Germline V gene sequence: CDR1 MNHEY, CDR2 SVGAGI. The CDR3 sequence is 16 residues long. For the CDR3, the DNA is TGTGCCAGCCGAACCCAGGGGGCGTTGGGGAACACTGAAGCTTTCTTT. Protein sequence: CASRTQGALGNTEAFF.

V and J are TRBV7-9 and TRBJ2-1; 13 bases map to TRBD2. CDR1 is SEHNR and CDR2 is FQNEAQ in the germline V gene (reference sequence). This CDR3 has 17 residues. V was pared by 5 bases and J by 3 bases, with 7 bases of the junction left unmatched. CDR3 sequence (DNA): TGTGCCAGCAGCCGGGGGACTAGCGGGAAGAACTACAATGAGCAGTTCTTC. Protein: CASSRGTSGKNYNEQFF.

The chain recombines TRBV3-1 with TRBJ2-1; maybe TRBD1 (6 bases). V dropped 1 base and J dropped 1 base, with 8 bases sitting between them. The CDR3 length is 15 residues. The V gene's germline CDR1 is LGHDT and CDR2 YNNKEL (reference sequence). The CDR3 DNA sequence: TGTGCCAGCAGCCAAGTCGGACAGTCCTACAATGAGCAGTTCTTC. As protein: CASSQVGQSYNEQFF.

The chain uses TRBV29-1 and TRBJ2-7, with 7 bases matching TRBD1. CDR3 length equals 11 residues. In germline, CDR1 is SQVTM, CDR2 ANQGSEA. J lost 5 bases, V lost 6 bases, and 4 bases had no gene match. This CDR3 is CSVHRGNEQYF. The CDR3 DNA follows: TGCAGCGTCCACAGGGGCAACGAGCAGTACTTC.

This clonotype was observed a few times. This sequence joins TRBV7-9 and TRBJ2-3, with 9 bases identical to TRBD2. This CDR3 contains 12 residues. The V segment lost 5 bases and the J segment 11 bases; nucleotides outside the gene matches: 5. CDR1 and CDR2 from the germline V gene are SEHNR and FQNEAQ (reference sequence). Here the CDR3 DNA reads TGTGCCAGCAGCCCTAGCGGGAAGGTGCAGTATTTT. Translating gives CASSPSGKVQYF.

About this clonotype: One end of the junction is discordant with germline, which a read error may explain. The chain has TRBV18 and TRBJ1-2; D might be TRBD1 (5 bases). Per the germline V gene, CDR1 is KGHSH and CDR2 is LQKENI. The CDR3 is made up of 13 amino acids. CDR3 DNA sequence: TGTGCCAGCGCACCAACGACAGACTATGGCTACACCTTC. Translation: CASAPTTDYGYTF.

The table lists this clonotype with a few counts. This sequence joins TRBV7-2 and TRBJ2-7; the match to TRBD2 covers 8 bases. This CDR3 is 16 amino acids long. Germline values: CDR1 SGHTA, CDR2 FQGNSA. J gave up 3 bases and V 1 base, and 8 bases lay outside the gene matches. The CDR3 spells CASSLVGGGSGYEQYF. Here the CDR3 DNA reads TGTGCCAGCAGCTTAGTTGGCGGGGGGTCGGGCTACGAGCAGTACTTC.

This sequence joins TRBV28 and TRBJ2-7; 8 nucleotides agree with TRBD2. Per germline, CDR1 MDHEN and CDR2 SYDVKM. CDR3 length equals 15 residues. V lost 2 bases and J lost 3; bases outside the gene matches: 6. The CDR3 protein is CASSLPSGPHYEQYF. The CDR3 nucleotides read TGTGCCAGCAGTTTACCTAGCGGGCCACACTACGAGCAGTACTTC.

The rearrangement joins TRBV7-9 to TRBJ1-1, with D uncertain. The CDR3 has 16 residues. Germline V CDR1 and CDR2: SEHNR, FQNEAQ (reference sequence). Trimming took off 5 bases at V and 1 base at J, with 17 bases between the two ends. CDR3 amino acids: CASSPPGRGRNTEAFF. CDR3 nucleotide sequence: TGTGCCAGCAGCCCCCCCGGTAGAGGGAGGAACACTGAAGCTTTCTTT.

This clonotype was found a few times. The chain uses TRBV6-6 and TRBJ2-1; TRBD2 agrees at 8 bases. After removal of 0 bases from V and 7 bases from J, the junction contained 8 bases not matched to a gene. The length of the CDR3 is 16 residues. In germline, CDR1 is MNHNY, CDR2 SVGAGI (reference sequence). The CDR3 region has the DNA TGTGCCAGCAGTTACTCCCAAGCGGGAGTAGCGAATGAGCAGTTCTTC. Its translation: CASSYSQAGVANEQFF.

The V call is TRBV20-1, the J call TRBJ2-7; TRBD2 matches 8 bases. The ends lost 3 bases at V and 7 bases at J; junction bases unmatched: 8. The CDR3 is made up of 13 amino acids. In germline, CDR1 is DFQATT, CDR2 SNEGSKA (reference sequence). CDR3 sequence: CSASGGRSREQYF. The CDR3 DNA reads as TGCAGTGCTAGTGGCGGGAGGTCGCGGGAGCAGTACTTC.

This clonotype has more than one count but fewer than ten. The rearrangement joins TRBV12-3 or TRBV12-4 to TRBJ2-4; tentatively, D is TRBD1 (5 bases). This CDR3 spans 19 amino acids. V was clipped by 5 bases and J by 3 bases, with 26 bases between them. CDR3 sequence: CASSGFAPTAGFGKNIQYF. The CDR3 DNA sequence: TGTGCCAGCAGTGGTTTTGCGCCGACAGCTGGTTTCGGCAAAAACATTCAGTACTTC.

The V gene is TRBV3-1, the J gene TRBJ2-5; 9 bases agree with TRBD1. After removal of 4 bases from V and 5 bases from J, the junction contained 11 bases not matched to a gene. Germline values: CDR1 LGHDT, CDR2 YNNKEL (reference sequence). The CDR3 loop spans 16 amino acids. Written as DNA, the CDR3 is TGTGCCAGCAGCCCCGCGGGACAGGGTTTTGAGGAGACCCAGTACTTC. It codes for CASSPAGQGFEETQYF.